This TCR beta chain was retrieved from a study of blood T cells in healthy people across ages. CDR1 and CDR2 from the germline V gene are LGHNA and YSLEER. The ends were cut back, 0 bases at V and 4 bases at J, with 12 bases in the middle. The CDR3 contains 15 residues. PCR was performed a second time for roughly 7 to 11 cycles using a sample-barcoded 5' primer and a J-beta primer mix. TCRdb independently ran MiXCR on the 5' RACE reads; one entry per CDR3 protein. The table records 550,000 to 600,000 distinct CDR3 sequences, approximately 30% of them present only once. Caucasian, healthy and from Russia, the donors were aged between 6 and 90. RNA extraction gave at least 5.5 micrograms of total RNA per sample.

This TCR derives from a woman in her 70s in good health. Sequenced input: blood. This chain joins TRBV4-3 and TRBJ2-5; D possibly matches TRBD1 or TRBD2 (5 bases each). The CDR3, as DNA: TGCGCCAGCAGCCAAGAACAGGCTAGCCGAGAGACCCAGTACTTC. It specifies CASSQEQASRETQYF.